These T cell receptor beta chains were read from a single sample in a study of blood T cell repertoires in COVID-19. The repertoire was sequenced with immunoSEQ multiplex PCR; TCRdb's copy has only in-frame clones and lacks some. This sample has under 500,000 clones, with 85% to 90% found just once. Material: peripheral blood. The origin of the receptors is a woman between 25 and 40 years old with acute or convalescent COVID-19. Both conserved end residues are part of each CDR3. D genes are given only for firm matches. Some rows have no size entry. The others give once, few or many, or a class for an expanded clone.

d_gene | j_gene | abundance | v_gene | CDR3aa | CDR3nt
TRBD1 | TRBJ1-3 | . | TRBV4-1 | CASSPGQGDRRNTIYF | TGCGCCAGCAGCCCGGGACAGGGGGACCGTCGAAACACCATATATTTT
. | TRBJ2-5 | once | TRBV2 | CANSPNQETQYF | TGTGCCAACAGCCCTAATCAAGAGACCCAGTACTTC
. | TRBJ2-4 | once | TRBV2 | CASTRQDLAKNIQYF | TGTGCCAGCACTCGACAGGACCTAGCCAAAAACATTCAGTACTTC
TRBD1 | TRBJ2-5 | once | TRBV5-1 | CASSRSGGTQYF | TGCGCCAGCAGCCGATCAGGGGGGACCCAGTACTTC
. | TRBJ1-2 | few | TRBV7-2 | CASSSRQSGNGYTF | TGTGCCAGCAGCAGTAGACAGTCTGGAAATGGCTACACCTTC
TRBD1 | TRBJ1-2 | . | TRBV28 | CASSLQGDSYGYTF | TGTGCCAGCAGTTTACAGGGGGATAGCTATGGCTACACCTTC
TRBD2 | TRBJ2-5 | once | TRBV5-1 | CASRGLAGGQETQYF | TGCGCCAGCAGGGGACTAGCGGGGGGCCAAGAGACCCAGTACTTC
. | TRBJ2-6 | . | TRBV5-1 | CASSLAGVDSGANVLTF | TGCGCCAGCAGCTTGGCAGGGGTGGACTCTGGGGCCAACGTCCTGACTTTC
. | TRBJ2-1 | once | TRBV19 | CASSSGTSSYNEQFF | TGTGCCAGTAGTTCGGGAACCAGCTCCTACAATGAGCAGTTCTTC
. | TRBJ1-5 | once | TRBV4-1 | CASSPLDMGFSNQPQHF | TGCGCCAGCAGCCCCCTGGACATGGGCTTTAGCAATCAGCCCCAGCATTTT
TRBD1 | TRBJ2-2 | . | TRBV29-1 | CSVGQGRNTGELFF | TGCAGCGTTGGACAGGGGAGGAACACCGGGGAGCTGTTTTTT
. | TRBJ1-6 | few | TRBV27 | CASSFWQRDSPLHF | TGTGCCAGCAGTTTCTGGCAGCGAGATTCACCCCTCCACTTT
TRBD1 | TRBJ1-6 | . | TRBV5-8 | CASRTRDRDNSPLHF | TGTGCCAGCAGAACCCGGGACAGGGATAATTCACCCCTCCACTTT
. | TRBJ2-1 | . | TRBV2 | CASSGGRAIEQFF | TGTGCCAGCAGTGGAGGCAGGGCAATTGAGCAGTTCTTC
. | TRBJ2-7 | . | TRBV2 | CASRAKQGPYEQYF | TGTGCCAGCAGGGCAAAACAGGGCCCCTACGAGCAGTACTTC